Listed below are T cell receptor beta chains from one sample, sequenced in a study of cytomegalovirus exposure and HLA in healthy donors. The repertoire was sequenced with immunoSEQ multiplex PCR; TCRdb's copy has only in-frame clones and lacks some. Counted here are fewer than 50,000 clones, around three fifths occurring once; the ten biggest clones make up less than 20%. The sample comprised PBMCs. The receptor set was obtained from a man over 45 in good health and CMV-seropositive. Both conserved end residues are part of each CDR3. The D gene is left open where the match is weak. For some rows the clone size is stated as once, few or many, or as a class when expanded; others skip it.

cdr3_nt: TGTGCCAGCAGTTATTACAGGGGAGCCTCCTACGAGCAGTACTTC
cdr3_aa: CASSYYRGASYEQYF
d_call: TRBD1
j_call: TRBJ2-7
clone_size: -
v_call: TRBV6-5

cdr3_nt: TGTGCCAGCAGACCCGACAGACTGAGCTCCTACAATGAGCAGTTCTTC
cdr3_aa: CASRPDRLSSYNEQFF
d_call: -
j_call: TRBJ2-1
clone_size: -
v_call: TRBV6-6

cdr3_nt: TGTGCCAGCAGCCCAACGACAGGGGGCGCGGTTGTCACCTTC
cdr3_aa: CASSPTTGGAVVTF
d_call: TRBD1
j_call: TRBJ1-2
clone_size: -
v_call: TRBV7-9

cdr3_nt: TGTGCCAGCAGCGCCCTGGGACAGGGAGGGACTGAAGCTTTCTTT
cdr3_aa: CASSALGQGGTEAFF
d_call: TRBD1
j_call: TRBJ1-1
clone_size: few
v_call: TRBV7-8

cdr3_nt: TGTGCCAGCAGTGAAAACTTTAATCAGCCCCAGCATTTT
cdr3_aa: CASSENFNQPQHF
d_call: -
j_call: TRBJ1-5
clone_size: -
v_call: TRBV2

cdr3_nt: TGTGCCAGCAGCTTAGAGGGACAGAGCAATCAGCCCCAGCATTTT
cdr3_aa: CASSLEGQSNQPQHF
d_call: TRBD1
j_call: TRBJ1-5
clone_size: few
v_call: TRBV11-2

cdr3_nt: TGTGCCAGTAGTTCCCAGGCGGGCACCGGGGAGCTGTTTTTT
cdr3_aa: CASSSQAGTGELFF
d_call: -
j_call: TRBJ2-2
clone_size: -
v_call: TRBV19

cdr3_nt: TGTGCCAGCAGCTTAGTAAGCACAGGGACGGGTGAAAAACTGTTTTTT
cdr3_aa: CASSLVSTGTGEKLFF
d_call: -
j_call: TRBJ1-4
clone_size: many
v_call: TRBV7-2

cdr3_nt: TGTGCCAGCAGCCCCGGACAGGTTCGCGGGGAGCAGTACTTC
cdr3_aa: CASSPGQVRGEQYF
d_call: TRBD1
j_call: TRBJ2-7
clone_size: -
v_call: TRBV7-3

cdr3_nt: TGTGCCAGCCGGAGTTTGGGACAGGGGGTTGAGACCCAGTACTTC
cdr3_aa: CASRSLGQGVETQYF
d_call: TRBD1
j_call: TRBJ2-5
clone_size: few
v_call: TRBV6-5